Below, 24 T cell receptor beta chains from the same sample are listed, as sequenced in a study of identical twins. Each CDR3 protein is one row after TCRdb ran MiXCR on the 5' RACE reads. The sample has about 900,000 distinct CDR3 sequences, around 12% seen once; the top ten hold about 1.5%. In addition, the sample was reused for a study of yellow fever vaccine responses in identical twins.

Sequencing was carried out using PBMCs. The receptors shown here come from a woman aged 18-30 years in good health.

This clonotype was picked up a small number of times. The rearrangement links TRBV29-1 to TRBJ2-3; possibly TRBD1 or TRBD2 for D (5 bases each). This CDR3 spans 13 amino acids. The V gene lost 7 bases and the J gene lost 0 bases, with 11 bases spanning the gap. Germline loops: CDR1 SQVTM, CDR2 ANQGSEA. CDR3 sequence reads: CSGDATSTDTQYF. The CDR3 DNA reads TGCAGCGGGGACGCGACAAGCACAGATACGCAGTATTTT.

The chain has TRBV12-3 or TRBV12-4 and TRBJ2-1, with TRBD2 matching 13 bases. The CDR3 has 15 residues. The J segment lost 6 bases and the V segment lost 6 bases, leaving 5 bases of the junction unmatched. The CDR3 DNA sequence: TGTGCCAGCAGGGGACTAGCGGGAACATTCAATGAGCAGTTCTTC. Translation: CASRGLAGTFNEQFF.

The chain employs TRBV4-2 and TRBJ2-7; either TRBD1 or TRBD2 may fit D (5 bases each). CDR3 size: 13 residues. Germline V gene lookup returns CDR1 LGHNA and CDR2 YNFKEQ. Trimming removed 3 bases at V and 3 bases at J, with 9 bases between. CDR3 region: CASSQSGSYEQYF. As DNA, the CDR3 is TGTGCCAGCAGCCAGTCAGGGAGCTACGAGCAGTACTTC.

This clonotype was recorded at least ten times. The chain carries TRBV21-1 and TRBJ2-7; the table's TRBD1 call for D was not verified on the DNA. TRBV21-1 is flagged as a pseudogene. The CDR3 is made up of 15 amino acids. DNA for the CDR3: TGTGCCAGCAGCAAACCCCTGGGGCTGAACTACGAGCAGTACTTC. As protein: CASSKPLGLNYEQYF.

The chain links TRBV5-1 to TRBJ2-6; either TRBD1 or TRBD2 may fit D (6 bases each). The CDR3 consists of 18 residues. CDR1 SGHRS and CDR2 YFSETQ come from the germline V gene. V lost 0 bases and J lost 4, with 17 bases in between. The CDR3 loop reads CASSLDGGLLVGANVLTF. The CDR3 bases are TGCGCCAGCAGCTTGGATGGGGGGCTGTTGGTGGGGGCCAACGTCCTGACTTTC. The full variable domain, its missing parts supplied by reference TRBV5-1 and TRBJ2-6, is KAGVTQTPRYLIKTRGQQVTLSCSPISGHRSVSWYQQTPGQGLQFLFEYFSETQRNKGNFPGRFSGRQFSNSRSEMNVSTLELGDSALYLCASSLDGGLLVGANVLTFGAGSRLTVL.

About this clonotype itself: At one end, the junction sequence differs from germline, possibly due to a read error. The V gene is TRBV20-1, the J gene TRBJ2-3; 12 bases line up with TRBD2. Germline CDR1 is DFQATT and CDR2 is SNEGSKA (reference sequence). The CDR3 is 18 amino acids. This CDR3 reads CSARDTSGGRTSTDTQYF. In DNA, the CDR3 is TGCAGTGCAAGAGACACTAGCGGGGGGCGTACTAGCACAGATACGCAGTATTTT.

In its sample, this clonotype was seen a few times. The rearrangement joins TRBV12-3 or TRBV12-4 to TRBJ2-7; the match to TRBD1 covers 10 bases. Unmatched junction bases numbered 8, after V lost 5 bases and J lost 4 bases. CDR3 length: 15 amino acids. The CDR3 coding sequence is TGTGCCAGCAGTCCCTTGGACAGGGGGAAATACGAGCAGTACGTC. Its translation is CASSPLDRGKYEQYV.

A few counts support this clonotype. This chain joins TRBV15 and TRBJ1-2; TRBD1 aligns across 9 bases. The germline V gene encodes CDR1 LNHNV and CDR2 YYDKDF (reference sequence). The junction had 11 bases not matched to a gene; V was cut back by 5 bases and J by 4 bases. CDR3 length: 16 amino acids. Here the CDR3 DNA reads TGTGCCACCAGCCCGGGACAGGGACGGGAGGGCTATGGCTACACCTTC. Protein sequence: CATSPGQGREGYGYTF.

The table lists this clonotype with a few counts. The rearrangement links TRBV5-1 to TRBJ2-2; the match to TRBD2 covers 10 bases. This CDR3 is 15 amino acids long. J lost 7 bases, V lost 4 bases, and 7 bases had no gene match. Germline assignment: CDR1 SGHRS and CDR2 YFSETQ. The CDR3 DNA reads TGCGCCAGCAGCCTCCGGACTAGCGGAGACGGGGAGCTGTTTTTT. Translated, it gives CASSLRTSGDGELFF.

J is TRBJ1-1 and V is TRBV5-1; D remains unclear. The V end lost 0 bases, the J end lost 3 bases, and 12 bases lay between the germline ends. CDR3 length: 15 amino acids. Germline assignment: CDR1 SGHRS and CDR2 YFSETQ. As DNA, the CDR3 is TGCGCCAGCAGCTTGGGGGCTGGGGATTACACTGAAGCTTTCTTT. The encoded protein is CASSLGAGDYTEAFF.

The rearrangement links TRBV7-2 to TRBJ2-7, with D possibly being TRBD1 or TRBD2 (5 bases each). Germline loops: CDR1 SGHTA, CDR2 FQGNSA. CDR3 length: 16 residues. V lost 2 bases to trimming and J lost 4 bases, with 18 bases between them. The CDR3 DNA sequence: TGTGCCAGCAGCTTACCCCGGCCTTGGGGACCGTACGAGCAGTACTTC. Protein sequence: CASSLPRPWGPYEQYF.

This clonotype occurred a few times. The chain links TRBV10-3 to TRBJ2-5; possibly TRBD1 or TRBD2 for D (6 bases each). The germline V gene has CDR1 ENHRY and CDR2 SYGVKD. Trimming removed 3 bases at V and 5 bases at J, with 16 bases between. The CDR3 has 15 residues. The CDR3 bases are TGTGCCATCAGTGAAAATGGGGGGCTGGCGGAGACCCAGTACTTC. The encoded protein is CAISENGGLAETQYF.

This sequence joins TRBV5-6 and TRBJ2-2; D might be TRBD1 (5 bases). Per germline, CDR1 SGHDT and CDR2 YYEEEE. There are 14 residues in the CDR3. Between the trimmed V and J ends, which lost 3 bases and 5 bases, there was a span of 11 bases. The CDR3 DNA sequence: TGTGCCAGCAGCTCCCCAGGGTTAACCGGGGAGCTGTTTTTT. Translated: CASSSPGLTGELFF.

This chain connects TRBV2 to TRBJ1-1, with D unclear. CDR1 and CDR2 (germline): SNHLY, FYNNEI. This CDR3 contains 21 residues. V was pared by 3 bases and J by 3 bases, with 32 bases between. CDR3 loop: CASSDFRLSEGSGRPDTEAFF. In DNA, the CDR3 is TGTGCCAGCAGTGATTTTCGGCTGTCTGAAGGAAGTGGGAGACCAGACACTGAAGCTTTCTTT.

The J gene is TRBJ1-1, the V gene TRBV3-1; no clear D gene. CDR1 is LGHDT and CDR2 is YNNKEL in the germline V gene (reference sequence). This CDR3 contains 15 residues. V lost 4 bases to trimming and J lost 3 bases, with 15 bases between them. For the CDR3, the DNA is TGTGCCAGCAGCCCAGAATCCAACTACCACACTGAAGCTTTCTTT. Encoded protein: CASSPESNYHTEAFF.

This clonotype was recorded at least ten times. J is TRBJ1-5 and V is TRBV12-3 or TRBV12-4; no clear D. Trimming removed 5 bases at V and 0 bases at J, with 8 bases between. The CDR3 covers 14 residues. CDR3 in amino acids: CASSPDGSNQPQHF. The CDR3 DNA follows: TGTGCCAGCAGTCCGGACGGTAGCAATCAGCCCCAGCATTTT.

This clonotype was detected many times. The gene calls are TRBV4-1 and TRBJ2-1; D is unclear. CDR3 size: 15 residues. Trimming stripped 0 bases from V and 7 bases from J, with 13 bases between. Germline V gives CDR1 MGHRA, CDR2 YSYEKL. The DNA of the CDR3 is TGCGCCAGCAGCCAAGATGAGCTTGGTGGGAATGAGCAGTTCTTC. This encodes CASSQDELGGNEQFF.

The J gene is TRBJ2-1, the V gene TRBV12-3 or TRBV12-4, with 8 bases identical to TRBD2. The CDR3 is 16 residues long. V dropped 6 bases and J dropped 4; count of bases not matched to a gene: 11. The CDR3 DNA is TGTGCCAGCAGACGGGCGGGGGGCGAGACATACAATGAGCAGTTCTTC. This encodes CASRRAGGETYNEQFF.

This clonotype has only one observation. With a much larger clone just one base away, this may be a read error. This chain uses TRBV12-3 or TRBV12-4 with TRBJ2-1; D perhaps matches TRBD2 (5 bases). The CDR3 has 16 residues. With 8 bases removed from V and 1 base from J, the gap between germline ends came to 18 bases. CDR3 sequence reads: CASGRAEAKSYNEQFF. The CDR3 DNA is TGTGCCAGCGGGCGAGCGGAAGCCAAATCCTACAATGAGCAGTTCTTC.

This clonotype occurred a few times. The chain combines TRBV28 with TRBJ2-3; 8 nucleotides match TRBD1. The J segment lost 2 bases and the V segment lost 6 bases, leaving 10 bases of the junction unmatched. The CDR3 is made up of 16 amino acids. Germline-derived CDR1 and CDR2 are MDHEN and SYDVKM. CDR3 sequence: CASRPPGQDYTDTQYF. The CDR3 region has the DNA TGTGCCAGCAGACCCCCGGGACAGGATTACACAGATACGCAGTATTTT. Full variable domain (missing parts from reference TRBV28 and TRBJ2-3): DVKVTQSSRYLVKRTGEKVFLECVQDMDHENMFWYRQDPGLGLRLIYFSYDVKMKEKGDIPEGYSVSREKKERFSLILESASTNQTSMYLCASRPPGQDYTDTQYFGPGTRLTVL.

The table lists this clonotype with many counts. V is TRBV4-1 and J is TRBJ2-3, with 7 nucleotides matching TRBD2. Germline CDR1 and CDR2: MGHRA and YSYEKL. This CDR3 region has 17 residues. The V segment lost 1 base and the J segment 2 bases; nucleotides outside the gene matches: 9. CDR3 residues: CASSQVLRTRNTDTQYF. CDR3 coding DNA: TGCGCCAGCAGCCAAGTTCTGCGGACTAGGAACACAGATACGCAGTATTTT.

This chain connects TRBV6-2 or TRBV6-3 to TRBJ2-1, with 7 bases aligning to TRBD1. Losses at the gene ends were 7 bases for V and 0 bases for J; bases not matched to a gene: 9. From germline, CDR1 is MNHEY and CDR2 SVGEGT. The CDR3 is 16 amino acids. CDR3 sequence: CASKKQGMSSYNEQFF. CDR3 nucleotide sequence: TGTGCCAGCAAAAAACAGGGGATGAGCTCCTACAATGAGCAGTTCTTC.

The chain links TRBV9 to TRBJ2-7; the D gene is possibly TRBD2 (5 bases). The germline CDR1 and CDR2 sequences are SGDLS and YYNGEE. The CDR3 contains 15 residues. V gave up 1 base and J gave up 5 bases, with 16 bases separating them. CDR3 coding DNA: TGTGCCAGCAGCGTATCGGCTAGCTGGCACGACGAGCAGTACTTC. This sequence encodes CASSVSASWHDEQYF.

This clonotype was detected a few times. This sequence joins TRBV28 and TRBJ2-6; D not resolved. The CDR3 is made up of 15 amino acids. With 5 bases removed from V and 1 base from J, the gap between germline ends came to 9 bases. CDR1 and CDR2 (germline): MDHEN, SYDVKM. The CDR3 nucleotides read TGTGCCAGCAGTCCCCCGGATTCTGGGGCCAACGTCCTGACTTTC. Encoded protein: CASSPPDSGANVLTF.